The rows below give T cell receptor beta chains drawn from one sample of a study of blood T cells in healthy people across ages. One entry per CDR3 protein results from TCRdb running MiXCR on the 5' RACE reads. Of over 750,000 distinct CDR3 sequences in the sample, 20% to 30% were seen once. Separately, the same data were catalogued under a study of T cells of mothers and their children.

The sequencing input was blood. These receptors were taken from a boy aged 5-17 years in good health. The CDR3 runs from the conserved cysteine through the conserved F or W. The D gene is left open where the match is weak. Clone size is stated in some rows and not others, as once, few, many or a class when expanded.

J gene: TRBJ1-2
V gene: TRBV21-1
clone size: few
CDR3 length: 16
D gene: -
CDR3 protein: CAYPGGQVVIFYGYTF
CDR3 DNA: TGTGCCTACCCGGGGGGACAGGTGGTAATTTTCTATGGCTACACCTTC

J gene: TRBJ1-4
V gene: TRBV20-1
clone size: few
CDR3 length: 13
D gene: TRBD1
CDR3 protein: CSAAGGFNEKLFF
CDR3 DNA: TGCAGTGCTGCAGGGGGCTTTAATGAAAAACTGTTTTTT

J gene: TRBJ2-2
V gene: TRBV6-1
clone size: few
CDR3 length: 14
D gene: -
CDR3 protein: CASTQPSGTGELFF
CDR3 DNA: TGTGCCAGCACTCAACCTTCCGGGACAGGGGAGCTGTTTTTT

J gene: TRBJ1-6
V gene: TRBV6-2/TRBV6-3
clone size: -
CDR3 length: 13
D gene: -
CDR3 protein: CASSLTNDSPLHF
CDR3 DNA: TGTGCCAGCAGTTTGACAAACGATTCACCCCTCCACTTT

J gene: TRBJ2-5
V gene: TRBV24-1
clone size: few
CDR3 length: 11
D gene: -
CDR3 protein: CATSEFGSQYF
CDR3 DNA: TGTGCCACCAGTGAATTCGGCTCCCAGTACTTC

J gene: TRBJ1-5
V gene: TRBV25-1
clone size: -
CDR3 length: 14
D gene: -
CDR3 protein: CASSEIGEGQPQHF
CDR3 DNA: TGTGCCAGCAGTGAAATCGGGGAAGGACAGCCCCAGCATTTT

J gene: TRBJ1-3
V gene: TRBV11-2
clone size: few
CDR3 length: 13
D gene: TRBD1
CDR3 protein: CASSSGGIITIYF
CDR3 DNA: TGTGCCAGCAGCTCAGGGGGAATCATCACCATATATTTT

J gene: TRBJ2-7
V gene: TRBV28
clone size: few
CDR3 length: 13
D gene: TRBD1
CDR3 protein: CASTETGAHEQYF
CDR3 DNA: TGTGCCAGCACCGAGACAGGGGCCCACGAGCAGTACTTC

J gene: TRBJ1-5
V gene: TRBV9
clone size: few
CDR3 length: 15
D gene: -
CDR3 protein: CASSVGSGSGQPQHF
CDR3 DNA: TGTGCCAGCAGCGTAGGGTCAGGGAGTGGGCAGCCCCAGCATTTT

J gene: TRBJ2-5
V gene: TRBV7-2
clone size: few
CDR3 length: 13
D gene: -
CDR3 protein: CASSFDWEETQYF
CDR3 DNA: TGTGCCAGCAGCTTTGACTGGGAAGAGACCCAGTACTTC

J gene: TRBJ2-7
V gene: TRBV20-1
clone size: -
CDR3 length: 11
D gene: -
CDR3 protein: CSGKAGMEQYF
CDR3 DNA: TGCAGTGGAAAGGCAGGGATGGAGCAGTACTTC

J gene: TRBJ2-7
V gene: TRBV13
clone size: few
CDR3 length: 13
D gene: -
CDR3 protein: CASSLGKSYEQYF
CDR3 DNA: TGTGCCAGCAGCCTGGGAAAGTCCTACGAGCAGTACTTC

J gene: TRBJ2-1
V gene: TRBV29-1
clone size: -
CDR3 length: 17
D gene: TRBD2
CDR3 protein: CSVEDGSGRAIMYEQFF
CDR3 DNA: TGCAGCGTTGAAGATGGAAGCGGGAGGGCCATTATGTATGAGCAGTTCTTC

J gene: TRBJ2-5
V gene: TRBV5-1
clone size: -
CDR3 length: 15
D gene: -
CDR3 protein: CASSLEGVDGGTQYF
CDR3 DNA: TGCGCCAGCAGCTTGGAAGGGGTGGATGGAGGGACCCAGTACTTC

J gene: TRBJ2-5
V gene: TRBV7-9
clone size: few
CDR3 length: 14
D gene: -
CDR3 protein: CASSPASVYVAQYF
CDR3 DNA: TGTGCCAGCAGTCCAGCTTCTGTTTATGTGGCCCAGTACTTC

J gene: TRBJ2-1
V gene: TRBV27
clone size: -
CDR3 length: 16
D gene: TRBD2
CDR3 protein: CASSLQGTSGYNEQFF
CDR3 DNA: TGTGCCAGCAGTCTTCAAGGGACTAGCGGCTACAATGAGCAGTTCTTC

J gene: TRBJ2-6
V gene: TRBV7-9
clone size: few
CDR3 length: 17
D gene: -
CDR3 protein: CASSLRLSYSGANVLTF
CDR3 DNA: TGTGCCAGCAGCTTACGACTATCTTACTCTGGGGCCAACGTCCTGACTTTC

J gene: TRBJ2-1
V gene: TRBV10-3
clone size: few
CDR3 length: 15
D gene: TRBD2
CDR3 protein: CAISGPSGRINEQFF
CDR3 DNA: TGTGCCATCAGTGGTCCTAGCGGGAGGATTAATGAGCAGTTCTTC

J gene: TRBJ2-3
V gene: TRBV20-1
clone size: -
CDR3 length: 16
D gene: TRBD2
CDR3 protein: CSATTSGRGATDTQYF
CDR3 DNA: TGCAGTGCTACTACTAGCGGGAGGGGGGCCACAGATACGCAGTATTTT

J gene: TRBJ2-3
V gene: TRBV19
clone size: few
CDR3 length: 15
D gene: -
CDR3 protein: CASRSIAGRTDTQYF
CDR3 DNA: TGTGCCAGTAGATCTATCGCGGGACGGACAGATACGCAGTATTTT

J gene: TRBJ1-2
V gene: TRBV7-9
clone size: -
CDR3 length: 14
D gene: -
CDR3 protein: CASSLVGGPGGYTF
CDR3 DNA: TGTGCCAGCAGCTTAGTGGGGGGCCCCGGTGGCTACACCTTC

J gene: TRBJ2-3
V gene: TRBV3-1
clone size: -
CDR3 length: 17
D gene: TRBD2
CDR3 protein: CASSQDGGLVFTDTQYF
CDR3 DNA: TGTGCCAGCAGCCAAGATGGAGGACTAGTATTCACAGATACGCAGTATTTT

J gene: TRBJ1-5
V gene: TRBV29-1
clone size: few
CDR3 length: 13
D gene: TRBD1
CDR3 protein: CSVVQGTNQPQHF
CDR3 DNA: TGCAGCGTAGTACAGGGGACAAATCAGCCCCAGCATTTT

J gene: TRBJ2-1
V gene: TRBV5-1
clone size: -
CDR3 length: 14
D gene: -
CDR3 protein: CASSFSSSFNEQFF
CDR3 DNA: TGCGCCAGCAGCTTTTCGTCCTCATTCAATGAGCAGTTCTTC

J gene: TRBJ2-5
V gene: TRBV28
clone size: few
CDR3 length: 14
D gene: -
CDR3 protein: CASSLQGPLATQYF
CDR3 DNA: TGTGCCAGCTCTTTACAAGGTCCTCTGGCGACCCAGTACTTC

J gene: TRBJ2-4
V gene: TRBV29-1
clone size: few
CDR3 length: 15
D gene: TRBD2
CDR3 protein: CSVEPTSGRYGIQYF
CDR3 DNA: TGCAGCGTTGAACCGACTAGCGGGAGATATGGCATTCAGTACTTC

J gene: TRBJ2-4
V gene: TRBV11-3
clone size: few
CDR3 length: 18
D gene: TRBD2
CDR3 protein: CASSLDGLAGGPPSVQYF
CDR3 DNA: TGTGCCAGCAGCTTAGATGGCCTAGCGGGGGGGCCACCCTCCGTTCAGTACTTC

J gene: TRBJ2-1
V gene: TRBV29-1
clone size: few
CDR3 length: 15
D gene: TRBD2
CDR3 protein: CSVQWAGVSYNEQFF
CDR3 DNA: TGCAGCGTGCAGTGGGCGGGAGTCTCCTACAATGAGCAGTTCTTC

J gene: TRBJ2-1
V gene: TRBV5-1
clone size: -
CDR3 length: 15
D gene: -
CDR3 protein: CASSRTGTGYNEQFF
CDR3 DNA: TGCGCCAGCAGCAGGACCGGGACGGGATACAATGAGCAGTTCTTC

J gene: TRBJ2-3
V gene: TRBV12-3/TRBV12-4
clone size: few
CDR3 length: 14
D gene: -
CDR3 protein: CASSPGSGADTQYF
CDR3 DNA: TGTGCCAGCAGTCCCGGGTCTGGGGCAGATACGCAGTATTTT

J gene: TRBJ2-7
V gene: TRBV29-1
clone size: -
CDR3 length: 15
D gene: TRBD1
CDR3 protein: CSVEDRQGNNYEQYF
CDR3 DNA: TGCAGCGTTGAAGATCGACAGGGAAACAACTACGAGCAGTACTTC

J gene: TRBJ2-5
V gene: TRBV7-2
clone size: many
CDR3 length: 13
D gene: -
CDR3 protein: CASSLRTQETQYF
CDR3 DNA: TGTGCCAGCAGCTTAAGAACCCAAGAGACCCAGTACTTC

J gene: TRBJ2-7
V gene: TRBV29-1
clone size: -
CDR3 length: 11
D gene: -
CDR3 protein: CSATVPSEQYF
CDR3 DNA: TGCAGCGCCACGGTCCCCTCCGAGCAGTACTTC

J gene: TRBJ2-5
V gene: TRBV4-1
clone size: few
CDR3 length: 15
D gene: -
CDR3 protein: CASSQENREQETQYF
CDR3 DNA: TGCGCCAGCAGCCAAGAGAACAGGGAACAAGAGACCCAGTACTTC

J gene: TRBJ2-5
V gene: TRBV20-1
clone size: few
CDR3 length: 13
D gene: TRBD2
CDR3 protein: CSAAGGSWETQYF
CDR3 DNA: TGCAGTGCCGCTGGCGGGAGTTGGGAGACCCAGTACTTC

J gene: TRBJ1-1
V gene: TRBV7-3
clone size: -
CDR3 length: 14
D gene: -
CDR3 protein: CASNRPSSGTEAFF
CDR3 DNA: TGTGCCAGCAACCGCCCCTCTTCGGGCACTGAAGCTTTCTTT

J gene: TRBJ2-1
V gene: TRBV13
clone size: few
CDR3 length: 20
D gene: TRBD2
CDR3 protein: CASSQWGDSLQLAGWDEQFF
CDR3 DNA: TGTGCCAGCAGCCAATGGGGGGACAGCTTACAACTAGCGGGGTGGGATGAGCAGTTCTTC

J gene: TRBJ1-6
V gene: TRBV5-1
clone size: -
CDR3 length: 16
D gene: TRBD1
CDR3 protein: CASSVVGGADNSPLHF
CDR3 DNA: TGCGCCAGCAGCGTCGTAGGGGGCGCGGATAATTCACCCCTCCACTTT

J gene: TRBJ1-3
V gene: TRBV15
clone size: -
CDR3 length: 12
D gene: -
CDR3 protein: CATSEDGNTIYF
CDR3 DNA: TGTGCCACCAGCGAGGACGGAAACACCATATATTTT

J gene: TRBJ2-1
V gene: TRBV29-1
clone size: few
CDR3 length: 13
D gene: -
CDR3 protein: CSVDVFLSNEQFF
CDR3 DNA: TGCAGCGTTGACGTCTTCCTTTCTAATGAGCAGTTCTTC

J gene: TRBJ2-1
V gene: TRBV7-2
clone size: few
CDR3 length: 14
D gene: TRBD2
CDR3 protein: CASSLRLAGSEQFF
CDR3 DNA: TGTGCCAGCAGCTTAAGGCTAGCGGGAAGTGAGCAGTTCTTC

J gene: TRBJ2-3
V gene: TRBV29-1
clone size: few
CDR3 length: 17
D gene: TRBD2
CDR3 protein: CSVEEGASGEPTDTQYF
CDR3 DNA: TGCAGCGTTGAAGAGGGGGCTAGCGGGGAACCCACAGATACGCAGTATTTT

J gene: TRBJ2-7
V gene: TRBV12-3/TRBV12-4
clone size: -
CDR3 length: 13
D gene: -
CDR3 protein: CASRMGLPDEQYF
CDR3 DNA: TGTGCCAGCCGGATGGGTCTCCCGGACGAGCAGTACTTC

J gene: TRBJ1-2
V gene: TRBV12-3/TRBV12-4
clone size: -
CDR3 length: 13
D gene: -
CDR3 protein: CASRPGTFDGYTF
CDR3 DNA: TGTGCCAGCAGGCCCGGGACATTTGACGGCTACACCTTC

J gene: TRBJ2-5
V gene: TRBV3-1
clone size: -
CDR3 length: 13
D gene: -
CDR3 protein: CATAMGPQETQYF
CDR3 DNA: TGTGCCACCGCCATGGGGCCTCAAGAGACCCAGTACTTC

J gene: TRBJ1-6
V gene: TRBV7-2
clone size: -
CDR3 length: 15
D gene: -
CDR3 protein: CASDPGNIDNSPLHF
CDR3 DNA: TGTGCCAGCGACCCTGGCAACATCGATAATTCACCCCTCCACTTT

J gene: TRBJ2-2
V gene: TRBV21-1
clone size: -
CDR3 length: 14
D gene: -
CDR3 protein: CASSTSRITGELFF
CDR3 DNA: TGTGCCAGCAGCACCTCCCGGATAACCGGGGAGCTGTTTTTT

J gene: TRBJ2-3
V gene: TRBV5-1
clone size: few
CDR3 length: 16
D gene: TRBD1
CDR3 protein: CASSLAGDRVTDTQYF
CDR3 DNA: TGCGCCAGCAGCTTGGCAGGGGACAGGGTGACAGATACGCAGTATTTT

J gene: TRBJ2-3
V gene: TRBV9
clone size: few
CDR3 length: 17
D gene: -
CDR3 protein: CASSVDQDSPFGDTQYF
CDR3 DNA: TGTGCCAGCAGCGTAGACCAGGACAGCCCCTTCGGGGATACGCAGTATTTT

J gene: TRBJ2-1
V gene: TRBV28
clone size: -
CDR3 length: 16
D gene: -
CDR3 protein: CASSPTWGDEYNEQFF
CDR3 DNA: TGTGCCAGCAGCCCCACGTGGGGCGATGAATACAATGAGCAGTTCTTC

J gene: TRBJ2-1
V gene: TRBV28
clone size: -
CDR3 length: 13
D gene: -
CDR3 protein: CASSVNSYNEQFF
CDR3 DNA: TGTGCCAGCTCAGTGAACTCCTACAATGAGCAGTTCTTC

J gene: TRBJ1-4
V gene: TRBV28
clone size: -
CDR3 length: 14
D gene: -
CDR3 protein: CASYGESRYEKLFF
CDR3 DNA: TGTGCCAGCTATGGGGAGAGTCGTTATGAAAAACTGTTTTTT

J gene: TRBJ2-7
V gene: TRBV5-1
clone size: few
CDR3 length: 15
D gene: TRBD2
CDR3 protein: CASSLEGLAGGEQYF
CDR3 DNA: TGCGCCAGCAGCTTGGAGGGACTAGCGGGAGGGGAGCAGTACTTC

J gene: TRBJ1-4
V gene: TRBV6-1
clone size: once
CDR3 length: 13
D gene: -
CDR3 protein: CATVTQGNEKLFF
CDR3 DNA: TGTGCCACTGTGACTCAGGGTAATGAAAAACTGTTTTTT

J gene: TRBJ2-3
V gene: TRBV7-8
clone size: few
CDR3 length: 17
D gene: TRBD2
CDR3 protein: CASSLDPGLASTDTQYF
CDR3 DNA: TGTGCCAGCAGCTTGGACCCGGGACTAGCTAGCACAGATACGCAGTATTTT

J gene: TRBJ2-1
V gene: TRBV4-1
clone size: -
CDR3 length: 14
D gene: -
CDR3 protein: CASSQLDPIPAQFF
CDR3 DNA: TGCGCCAGCAGCCAACTGGACCCAATCCCCGCCCAGTTCTTC